A single sample gave rise to the 20 T cell receptor beta chains below, sequenced in a study of blood T cells in healthy people across ages. With a J-beta primer mix and a sample-barcoded 5' primer, a second PCR ran roughly 7 to 11 cycles. TCRdb re-called the 5' RACE reads through MiXCR, storing one row per CDR3 protein. Among 380,000 or so distinct CDR3 sequences listed, roughly half were seen once. Material for sequencing was blood. Source of these receptors: a man between 60 and 75 years old in good health.

The V call is TRBV5-6, the J call TRBJ2-5, with a possible D match to TRBD1 (6 bases). Germline V gene sequence: CDR1 SGHDT, CDR2 YYEEEE. Trimming left V 6 bases short and J 2 bases short, with 17 bases between. The CDR3 spans 15 residues. CDR3: CASTRRGQGQETQYF. The CDR3 region has the DNA TGTGCCAGCACCCGACGGGGACAAGGGCAAGAGACCCAGTACTTC.

The chain couples TRBV6-6 to TRBJ2-3, with D tentatively TRBD1 or TRBD2 (6 bases each). Germline values: CDR1 MNHNY, CDR2 SVGAGI (reference sequence). V was trimmed by 6 bases and J by 10 bases, leaving 17 bases between them. The CDR3 totals 13 residues. DNA for the CDR3: TGTGCCAGCAGGGGGGACAAGGGGGGAGCGCAGTATTTT. Protein sequence: CASRGDKGGAQYF.

This chain connects TRBV20-1 to TRBJ2-3; TRBD2 matches at 7 bases. This CDR3 has 17 amino acids. Unmatched junction bases numbered 14, after V lost 5 bases and J lost 0 bases. Germline V gives CDR1 DFQATT, CDR2 SNEGSKA (reference sequence). The CDR3 loop reads CSAGPISSGPSTDTQYF. Written as DNA, the CDR3 is TGCAGTGCTGGGCCCATTTCTAGCGGACCTAGCACAGATACGCAGTATTTT.

The chain uses TRBV4-2 and TRBJ1-2; the D gene is possibly TRBD1 (5 bases). Germline-derived CDR1 and CDR2 are LGHNA and YNFKEQ. The germline V and J ends were trimmed by 4 bases and 4 bases, with 19 bases remaining between them. The CDR3 contains 16 residues. CDR3 nucleotide sequence: TGTGCCAGCAGCCCCTCCCAGGGAACAGCTGCCTATGGCTACACCTTC. Amino acids: CASSPSQGTAAYGYTF.

The chain couples TRBV30 to TRBJ1-4; D is perhaps TRBD1 (5 bases). The V end was cut by 5 bases, the J end by 3 bases, with 13 bases between. CDR3 size: 14 residues. In germline, CDR1 is GTSNPN, CDR2 SVGIG (reference sequence). Here the CDR3 reads CAWSAGWSNEKLFF. In nucleotides, the CDR3 is TGTGCCTGGTCGGCAGGGTGGTCTAATGAAAAACTGTTTTTT.

The rearrangement joins TRBV18 to TRBJ2-5, with 9 bases fitting TRBD1. After removal of 2 bases from V and 2 bases from J, the junction contained 6 bases not matched to a gene. Per germline, CDR1 KGHSH and CDR2 LQKENI. This CDR3 is 16 amino acids long. The DNA for the CDR3 is TGTGCCAGCTCACCATTCGGGACAGGGTTGCAAGAGACCCAGTACTTC. Its translation: CASSPFGTGLQETQYF.

The rearrangement joins TRBV9 to TRBJ2-1, with no clear D. V was pared by 0 bases and J by 6 bases, with 10 bases between. The germline CDR1 and CDR2 sequences are SGDLS and YYNGEE. The CDR3 totals 14 residues. DNA of the CDR3: TGTGCCAGCAGCGTAGGTGCCCTGGGCAATGAGCAGTTCTTC. It encodes CASSVGALGNEQFF. Combining the CDR3 with reference TRBV9 and TRBJ2-1 gives the whole variable domain DSGVTQTPKHLITATGQRVTLRCSPRSGDLSVYWYQQSLDQGLQFLIQYYNGEERAKGNILERFSAQQFPDLHSELNLSSLELGDSALYFCASSVGALGNEQFFGPGTRLTVL.

The V and J genes are TRBV10-3 and TRBJ2-1; 8 bases fit TRBD2. The length of the CDR3 is 12 residues. The V segment lost 7 bases and the J segment 6 bases; nucleotides outside the gene matches: 2. Germline V gene data show CDR1 as ENHRY and CDR2 as SYGVKD. CDR3 sequence: CAIKGTSNEQFF. In DNA, the CDR3 is TGTGCCATCAAGGGGACTAGCAATGAGCAGTTCTTC.

The rearrangement joins TRBV28 to TRBJ2-4; TRBD1 matches at 7 bases. This CDR3 spans 16 amino acids. J gave up 0 bases and V 6 bases, and 8 bases lay outside the gene matches. Germline assignment: CDR1 MDHEN and CDR2 SYDVKM. CDR3 sequence reads: CASRGQDTLAKNIQYF. The CDR3 nucleotides are TGTGCCAGCAGAGGACAGGACACACTAGCCAAAAACATTCAGTACTTC. Full variable domain (remainder filled in from reference TRBV28 and TRBJ2-4): DVKVTQSSRYLVKRTGEKVFLECVQDMDHENMFWYRQDPGLGLRLIYFSYDVKMKEKGDIPEGYSVSREKKERFSLILESASTNQTSMYLCASRGQDTLAKNIQYFGAGTRLSVL.

The gene calls are TRBV10-3 and TRBJ1-4; D not certain. CDR1 is ENHRY and CDR2 is SYGVKD in the germline V gene. CDR3 length: 14 residues. The V end was cut by 3 bases, the J end by 4 bases, with 9 bases between. The CDR3 here is CAISEQESNEKLFF. The DNA of the CDR3 is TGTGCCATCAGTGAACAAGAGAGTAATGAAAAACTGTTTTTT.

In this sample, this clonotype turned up a few times. The chain couples TRBV28 to TRBJ2-4, with D perhaps matching TRBD1 (6 bases). V lost 6 bases, J lost 3 bases, and 9 bases lay in between. Germline V CDR1 and CDR2: MDHEN, SYDVKM. This CDR3 spans 13 amino acids. CDR3 region: CASRGDNKNIQYF. The CDR3 DNA is TGTGCCAGCAGAGGGGACAACAAAAACATTCAGTACTTC.

The chain combines TRBV20-1 with TRBJ1-1, with D maybe TRBD1 (6 bases). V lost 0 bases to trimming and J lost 0 bases, with 17 bases between them. Per germline, CDR1 DFQATT and CDR2 SNEGSKA (reference sequence). The CDR3 covers 17 residues. The CDR3 DNA follows: TGCAGTGCTAGAGATGCAGGTTTGGGGGGGCTGAACACTGAAGCTTTCTTT. It encodes CSARDAGLGGLNTEAFF.

This clonotype was recorded once. This rearrangement joins TRBV9 to TRBJ2-3; perhaps TRBD2 as D (5 bases). This CDR3 is built from 15 residues. Trimming removed 0 bases at V and 6 bases at J, with 14 bases between. Germline-derived CDR1 and CDR2 are SGDLS and YYNGEE. CDR3 protein: CASSVATGPGDTQYF. For the CDR3, the DNA is TGTGCCAGCAGCGTAGCTACCGGGCCGGGGGATACGCAGTATTTT.

The chain joins TRBV7-9 to TRBJ2-7; no clear D gene. Germline CDR1 reads SEHNR; CDR2 reads FQNEAQ (reference sequence). The CDR3 runs 13 residues. Trimming pared 3 bases from V and 6 bases from J, leaving 12 bases between. This CDR3 is CASSLVWAREQYF. The CDR3 DNA sequence: TGTGCCAGCAGCTTGGTGTGGGCTCGCGAGCAGTACTTC.

The rearrangement joins TRBV20-1 to TRBJ2-3; 9 nucleotides align to TRBD2. The CDR3 has 17 amino acids. V shed 0 bases and J 6 bases; nucleotides not matched to a gene: 13. Per the germline V gene, CDR1 is DFQATT and CDR2 is SNEGSKA (reference sequence). As DNA, the CDR3 is TGCAGTGCTAGAGATCCCGGGACTAGCCCCCGGGGGGATACGCAGTATTTT. The encoded protein is CSARDPGTSPRGDTQYF.

About this clonotype itself: A much larger clone lies a single base off, so this may be a read error. J is TRBJ2-4 and V is TRBV20-1; weak D call: TRBD2 (5 bases). The CDR3 runs to 15 residues. Looked up from germline, CDR1 is DFQATT and CDR2 is SNEGSKA (reference sequence). This CDR3 is CSARRTVLAKNIRYF. Written as DNA, the CDR3 is TGCAGTGCTCGACGGACGGTCCTAGCCAAAAACATTCGGTACTTC.

The rearrangement joins TRBV27 to TRBJ2-4; D could derive from TRBD1 or TRBD2 (6 bases each). Deletions cut 7 bases from V and 3 bases from J, with 16 bases between. Germline lookup yields CDR1 MNHEY and CDR2 SMNVEV (reference sequence). The CDR3 loop spans 15 amino acids. CDR3 sequence: CASTSQGAGKNIQYF. CDR3 nucleotides: TGTGCCAGCACGTCACAGGGAGCGGGCAAAAACATTCAGTACTTC.

The chain employs TRBV20-1 and TRBJ1-2; a possible D gene is TRBD1 (6 bases). The CDR3 is made up of 12 amino acids. CDR1 DFQATT and CDR2 SNEGSKA come from the germline V gene (reference sequence). V was shortened by 5 bases and J by 4 bases, with 11 bases between the two germline ends. The CDR3 protein is CSAYRAPYGYTF. DNA of the CDR3: TGCAGTGCTTACAGGGCCCCCTATGGCTACACCTTC.

The V gene is TRBV2, the J gene TRBJ2-5, with D tentatively TRBD1 (6 bases). The CDR3 consists of 15 residues. CDR1 is SNHLY, CDR2 FYNNEI, per germline. Trimming left V 4 bases short and J 11 bases short, with 23 bases between. DNA of the CDR3: TGTGCCAGCAGTGTACAGGGAGTGGGGTACAATGAGCAGTACTTC. Translation gives CASSVQGVGYNEQYF.

The rearrangement links TRBV6-5 to TRBJ2-3; D might be TRBD1 (6 bases). Germline V CDR1 and CDR2: MNHEY, SVGAGI. Between the trimmed V and J ends, which lost 8 bases and 4 bases, there was a span of 19 bases. The CDR3 runs to 15 residues. The CDR3 is CASRPQIGGPDTQYF. CDR3 coding DNA: TGTGCCAGCCGCCCCCAGATTGGGGGCCCAGATACGCAGTATTTT.